The source of this TCR beta chain is a study of regulatory T cells in long-lasting Graves disease. The TCR beta library used iRepertoire HTBI primers with Arm-PCR amplification of CDR3. MiXCR, applied by TCRdb to the multiplex PCR reads, yields one record per CDR3 protein. Of more than 450,000 distinct CDR3 sequences in the sample, 12% were seen once. CDR3 length: 16 amino acids. Germline CDR1 and CDR2: LGHNA and YSLEER. Trimming removed 0 bases from V and 2 bases from J; junction bases left unmatched: 4. Indicated time point: newly diagnosed GD, antithyroid drugs for less than 3 months. From RNA extracted from PBMCs, the TCR library was made. These data are also associated with another study on T cells in Graves' hyperthyroidism and ophthalmopathy.

The receptor comes from a young woman with Graves disease. The V and J genes are TRBV4-3 and TRBJ2-3; 8 bases fit TRBD1. Source: peripheral blood mononuclear cells (PBMCs), taken at new diagnosis, from a patient treated with antithyroid drugs. Here the CDR3 reads CASSQERDRYTDTQYF. CDR3 DNA sequence: TGCGCCAGCAGCCAAGAAAGGGACAGGTACACAGATACGCAGTATTTT.